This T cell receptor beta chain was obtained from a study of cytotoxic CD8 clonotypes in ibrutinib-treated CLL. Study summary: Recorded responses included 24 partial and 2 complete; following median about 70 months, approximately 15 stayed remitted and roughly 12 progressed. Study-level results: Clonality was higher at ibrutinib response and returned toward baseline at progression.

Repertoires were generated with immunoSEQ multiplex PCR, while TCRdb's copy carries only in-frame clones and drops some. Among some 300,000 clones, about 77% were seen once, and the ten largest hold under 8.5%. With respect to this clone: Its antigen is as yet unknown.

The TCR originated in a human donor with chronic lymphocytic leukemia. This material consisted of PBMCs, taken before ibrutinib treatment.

The CDR3 bases are TGTGCCAGTAGTATGTTGGGCGGGGAAACTAATGAAAAACTGTTTTTT. Its translation is CASSMLGGETNEKLFF. The genes are TRBV19 and TRBJ1-4, with D unclear. Per the germline V gene, CDR1 is LNHDA and CDR2 is SQIVND (reference sequence). The CDR3 consists of 16 residues. Trimming pared 3 bases from V and 1 base from J, leaving 12 bases between.